The 19 T cell receptor beta chains below come from one sample, sequenced in a study of blood T cell repertoires in COVID-19 (dated by TCRdb to about 2020). Library prep was done by the immunoSEQ multiplex PCR assay. TCRdb retrieved this table from immuneACCESS and kept in-frame rearrangements only. Not all clones are present; in checked studies, unresolved V genes account for under half, and no reason is known for the remainder. For this sample the table gives fewer than 250,000 clones, of which 65% to 80% were detected only once. The top ten constitute around an eighth of the sample. The sample taken for sequencing was peripheral blood. These receptors were taken from a woman aged 45-59 years with acute or convalescent COVID-19.

The rearrangement uses TRBV27 and TRBJ2-2, with 9 bases identical to TRBD1. Trimming took 5 bases from V and 6 from J; bases not matched to a gene: 7. This CDR3 region has 15 residues. The germline V gene encodes CDR1 MNHEY and CDR2 SMNVEV (reference sequence). The CDR3 DNA is TGTGCCAGCAGTGCTAGGACAGGGGTCCCCGGGGAGCTGTTTTTT. This gives the protein CASSARTGVPGELFF.

The rearrangement joins TRBV7-9 to TRBJ2-1; 10 bases agree with TRBD2. Germline CDR1 SEHNR, CDR2 FQNEAQ (reference sequence). The CDR3 consists of 16 residues. V shed 1 base, J shed 7 bases, and the junction held 7 bases outside the gene matches. The DNA of the CDR3 is TGTGCCAGCAGCTTAGGGGCTAGCGGGAGTCGGAATGAGCAGTTCTTC. This codes for CASSLGASGSRNEQFF.

This clone was observed a few times. The V call is TRBV28, the J call TRBJ1-1; a possible D gene is TRBD1 (6 bases). Trimming pared 2 bases from V and 1 base from J, leaving 11 bases between. The CDR3 is made up of 15 amino acids. The germline V gene encodes CDR1 MDHEN and CDR2 SYDVKM. CDR3: CASSLRQDSNTEAFF. In DNA form, the CDR3 reads TGTGCCAGCAGTTTACGACAGGATTCGAACACTGAAGCTTTCTTT. Filled out from reference TRBV28 and TRBJ1-1, the complete variable domain reads DVKVTQSSRYLVKRTGEKVFLECVQDMDHENMFWYRQDPGLGLRLIYFSYDVKMKEKGDIPEGYSVSREKKERFSLILESASTNQTSMYLCASSLRQDSNTEAFFGQGTRLTVV.

The rearrangement links TRBV28 to TRBJ1-5; possibly TRBD1 for D (6 bases). V shed 2 bases and J shed 7 bases, with 12 bases lying between them. This CDR3 has 14 residues. Germline-derived CDR1 and CDR2 are MDHEN and SYDVKM. The CDR3 DNA is TGTGCCAGCAGTTTAATCAGGGGCGGGCAGCCCCAGCATTTT. Its translation: CASSLIRGGQPQHF.

The chain carries TRBV5-8 and TRBJ2-1; 7 bases align to TRBD2. The junction had 2 bases not matched to a gene; V was cut back by 5 bases and J by 0 bases. The germline gives CDR1 SGHTS, CDR2 YDEGEE. The CDR3 spans 14 residues. The DNA for the CDR3 is TGTGCCAGCAGAAAGCGGGGCTCCTACAATGAGCAGTTCTTC. Translating it yields CASRKRGSYNEQFF.

This sequence joins TRBV28 and TRBJ2-3, with 16 positions matching TRBD2. The V and J ends lost 5 bases and 1 base, in that order; junction bases with no gene match: 6. Germline assignment: CDR1 MDHEN and CDR2 SYDVKM. The CDR3 totals 18 residues. Here the CDR3 reads CASSASGLAGGGTDTQYF. The CDR3 DNA reads as TGTGCCAGCAGTGCGTCGGGACTAGCGGGGGGGGGCACAGATACGCAGTATTTT. The variable domain in full, with the rest retrieved from reference TRBV28 and TRBJ2-3, is DVKVTQSSRYLVKRTGEKVFLECVQDMDHENMFWYRQDPGLGLRLIYFSYDVKMKEKGDIPEGYSVSREKKERFSLILESASTNQTSMYLCASSASGLAGGGTDTQYFGPGTRLTVL.

The chain combines TRBV10-3 with TRBJ2-3, with 11 positions matching TRBD2. J gave up 0 bases and V 6 bases, and 11 bases lay outside the gene matches. The CDR3 runs 18 residues. Germline V gives CDR1 ENHRY, CDR2 SYGVKD. This chain's CDR3 is CAISLTGTSGTSTDTQYF. CDR3 bases: TGTGCCATCAGCCTAACCGGGACTAGCGGCACTAGCACAGATACGCAGTATTTT.

This clone was observed a few times. The V call is TRBV14, the J call TRBJ1-4; D is possibly TRBD1 (6 bases). V lost 8 bases and J lost 8, with 15 bases in between. Germline loops: CDR1 SGHDN, CDR2 FVKESK. The CDR3 has 13 residues. In DNA form, the CDR3 reads TGTGCCAGCGCACGGGACATGCGGGAAAAACTGTTTTTT. This translates into CASARDMREKLFF.

This CDR3 reads CASSQDLWREAFF. CDR3 sequence (DNA): TGCGCCAGCAGCCAAGATCTTTGGAGGGAAGCTTTCTTT. V is TRBV4-1 and J is TRBJ1-1, with unresolved D. This CDR3 has 13 amino acids. Trimming took off 0 bases at V and 8 bases at J, with 10 bases between the two ends. Germline CDR1 and CDR2: MGHRA and YSYEKL.

The chain recombines TRBV3-1 (or the pseudogene TRBV3-2) with TRBJ2-7; D remains unclear. Germline values: CDR1 LGHDT, CDR2 YNNKEL (reference sequence). V was trimmed by 4 bases and J by 6 bases, leaving 7 bases between them. The CDR3 has 11 residues. CDR3 sequence: CASSRAVEQYF. The CDR3 DNA reads TGTGCCAGCAGCCGTGCAGTCGAGCAGTACTTC.

The genes are TRBV12-3 or TRBV12-4 and TRBJ1-1, with D perhaps TRBD1 (5 bases). Trimming took 5 bases from V and 9 from J, leaving 16 bases between them. The length of the CDR3 is 13 residues. DNA of the CDR3: TGTGCCAGCAGTCTCGATAGGAGGGGTCAAGCTTTCTTT. Its translation is CASSLDRRGQAFF.

The chain employs TRBV28 and TRBJ1-1; perhaps TRBD1 as D (5 bases). Germline CDR1 MDHEN, CDR2 SYDVKM. The CDR3 length is 14 residues. With 6 bases removed from V and 10 bases from J, the gap between germline ends came to 21 bases. Here the CDR3 DNA reads TGTGCCAGCAGACCCCCCCGGGGGGGTTATGTAGCTTTCTTT. It specifies CASRPPRGGYVAFF. Complete variable domain (other parts from reference TRBV28 and TRBJ1-1): DVKVTQSSRYLVKRTGEKVFLECVQDMDHENMFWYRQDPGLGLRLIYFSYDVKMKEKGDIPEGYSVSREKKERFSLILESASTNQTSMYLCASRPPRGGYVAFFGQGTRLTVV.

V and J are TRBV9 and TRBJ2-1; 13 bases map to TRBD2. The CDR3 totals 15 residues. The junction had 7 bases not matched to a gene; V was cut back by 4 bases and J by 9 bases. The germline V gene encodes CDR1 SGDLS and CDR2 YYNGEE. The CDR3: CASSLLAGGQGEQFF. In DNA, the CDR3 is TGTGCCAGCAGCTTACTAGCGGGGGGGCAGGGTGAGCAGTTCTTC. Full variable domain (missing parts from reference TRBV9 and TRBJ2-1): DSGVTQTPKHLITATGQRVTLRCSPRSGDLSVYWYQQSLDQGLQFLIQYYNGEERAKGNILERFSAQQFPDLHSELNLSSLELGDSALYFCASSLLAGGQGEQFFGPGTRLTVL.

The chain uses TRBV2 and TRBJ2-1; 11 positions match TRBD2. CDR3 length: 14 amino acids. Germline V lookup: CDR1 SNHLY, CDR2 FYNNEI. The trim removed 8 bases at V and 6 bases at J, leaving 6 bases unmatched. CDR3 bases: TGTGCCAGCCAGGGACTAGCGGATTTCAATGAGCAGTTCTTC. Translating gives CASQGLADFNEQFF.

The rearrangement joins TRBV7-6 to TRBJ2-1; TRBD2 is a possible D gene (6 bases). Germline V gene sequence: CDR1 SGHVS, CDR2 FNYEAQ. V gave up 5 bases and J gave up 2 bases, with 16 bases separating them. The CDR3 contains 16 residues. The CDR3 here is CASSIGTSGTYNEQFF. As DNA, the CDR3 is TGTGCCAGCAGCATAGGGACTTCGGGGACCTACAATGAGCAGTTCTTC.

For the CDR3, the DNA is TGTGCCAGCTCACCCGGGCCAGGGTCGCTTAGGTCTTACTATGGCTACACCTTC. The encoded protein is CASSPGPGSLRSYYGYTF. J is TRBJ1-2 and V is TRBV18; tentatively, D is TRBD1 (5 bases). V dropped 3 bases and J dropped 3 bases, with 23 bases sitting between them. CDR1 and CDR2 from the germline V gene are KGHSH and LQKENI. The CDR3 has 18 residues.

In regard to this clone: Other nucleotide sequences from this sample produce the same CDR3. This chain uses TRBV28 with TRBJ1-4; D is unresolved. This CDR3 region has 11 residues. Germline lookup yields CDR1 MDHEN and CDR2 SYDVKM. V was shortened by 5 bases and J by 5 bases, with 3 bases between the two germline ends. The CDR3 sequence is CASSLNEKLFF. Here the CDR3 DNA reads TGTGCCAGCAGTCTAAATGAAAAACTGTTTTTT.

This chain uses TRBV3-1 (or the pseudogene TRBV3-2) with TRBJ2-7; 8 nucleotides match TRBD1. CDR3 size: 16 residues. J lost 5 bases, V lost 3 bases, and 12 bases had no gene match. Germline V lookup: CDR1 LGHDT, CDR2 YNNKEL (reference sequence). The CDR3 DNA sequence: TGTGCCAGCAGCCACGGTATAGGACAGGGACCGCACGAGCAGTACTTC. Its protein product is CASSHGIGQGPHEQYF.

The chain joins TRBV4-1 to TRBJ1-2; 8 bases are shared with TRBD1. The germline CDR1 and CDR2 sequences are MGHRA and YSYEKL. With 4 bases clipped from V and 0 bases from J, the junction kept 4 bases outside the gene matches. CDR3 size: 15 residues. The CDR3 DNA sequence: TGCGCCAGCAGCCTGGGACAGGCTGCTAACTATGGCTACACCTTC. The encoded protein is CASSLGQAANYGYTF.